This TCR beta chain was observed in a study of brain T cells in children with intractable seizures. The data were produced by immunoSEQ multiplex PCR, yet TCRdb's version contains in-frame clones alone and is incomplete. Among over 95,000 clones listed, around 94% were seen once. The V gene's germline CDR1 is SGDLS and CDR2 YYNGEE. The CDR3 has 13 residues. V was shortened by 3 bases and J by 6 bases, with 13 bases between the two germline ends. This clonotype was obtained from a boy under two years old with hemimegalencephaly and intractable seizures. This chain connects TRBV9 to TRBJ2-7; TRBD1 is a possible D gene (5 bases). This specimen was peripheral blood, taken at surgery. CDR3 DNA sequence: TGTGCCAGCAGCGAAGGGGTTGTAGGCGAGCAGTACTTC. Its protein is CASSEGVVGEQYF.